The clone carrying this T cell receptor (beta chain) was found many times. Its specificity is not known. Germline assignment: CDR1 MDHEN and CDR2 SYDVKM. The CDR3 is made up of 16 amino acids. Trimming took 6 bases from V and 7 from J; bases not matched to a gene: 17. Time point: persistent/refractory GD, antithyroid drugs over 5 years with positive TRAb. The TCR library was made from RNA that had been extracted from PBMCs in TRIzol. The data stem from a study of regulatory T cells in long-lasting Graves disease. General study findings and limits: Favored gene segments in persistent disease were TRBV28, TRBJ1-2 and TRBJ2-5.

Arm-PCR with iRepertoire HTBI primers amplified the CDR3 regions for these TCR beta libraries. TCRdb used MiXCR to reprocess the multiplex PCR reads, holding one entry per CDR3 protein. The table has around 460,000 distinct CDR3 sequences, 22% seen once; the top ten hold about an eighth. The sequences come from peripheral blood mononuclear cells (PBMCs), collected when the disease was refractory, from a patient treated with antithyroid drugs. This chain uses TRBV28 with TRBJ2-7; TRBD2 matches at 8 bases. The receptor was isolated from a female donor with Graves disease. CDR3 residues: CASRRERETVIGEQYF. CDR3 nucleotide sequence: TGTGCCAGCAGAAGGGAGCGGGAGACGGTTATTGGGGAGCAGTACTTC.